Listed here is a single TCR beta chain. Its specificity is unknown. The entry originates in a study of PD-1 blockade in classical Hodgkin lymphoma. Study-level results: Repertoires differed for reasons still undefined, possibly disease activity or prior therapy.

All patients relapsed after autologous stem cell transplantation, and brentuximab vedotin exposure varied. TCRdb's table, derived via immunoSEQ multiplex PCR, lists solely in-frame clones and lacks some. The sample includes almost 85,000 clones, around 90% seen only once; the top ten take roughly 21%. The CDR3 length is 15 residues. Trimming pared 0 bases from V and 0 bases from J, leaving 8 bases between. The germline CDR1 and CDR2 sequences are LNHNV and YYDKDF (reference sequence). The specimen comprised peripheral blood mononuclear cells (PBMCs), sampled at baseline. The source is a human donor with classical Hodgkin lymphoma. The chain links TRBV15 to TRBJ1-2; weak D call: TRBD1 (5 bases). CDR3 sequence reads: CATSRDGTPNYGYTF. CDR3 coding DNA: TGTGCCACCAGCAGAGATGGGACTCCTAACTATGGCTACACCTTC.